The clone carrying this T cell receptor (beta chain) was seen a few times. Germline CDR1 MNHEY, CDR2 SVGAGI. The ends were cut back, 0 bases at V and 2 bases at J, with 10 bases in the middle. CDR3 size: 15 residues. As the template, RNA transcripts were used to amplify TCR beta CDR3 regions. HTBI-primed first-round RT-PCR preceded second-round multiplex PCR. A single record per CDR3 protein comes from TCRdb applying MiXCR to the multiplex PCR reads. The sample includes some 1.1 million distinct CDR3 sequences, about two fifths of them seen just once. This record belongs to a study of Graves' ophthalmopathy and Graves' hyperthyroidism.

This sequence was found in an adult man with Graves' hyperthyroidism. V gene TRBV6-5 combines with J gene TRBJ1-1; no reliable D call. Specimen: peripheral blood or thyroid tissue (not recorded which). Written as DNA, the CDR3 is TGTGCCAGCAGTTACTCGACGGACGAAAACACTGAAGCTTTCTTT. It yields the protein CASSYSTDENTEAFF.